These T cell receptor beta chains were read from a single sample in a study of CD8+CD57+ T cells in acquired aplastic anemia. TCRdb reprocessed the reads with MiXCR, giving one entry per CDR3 protein. This repertoire shows roughly 500,000 distinct CDR3 sequences, roughly 34% found once; its top ten account for around 0.82%. The specimen was sorted CD4+, CD8+, or CD8+CD57+ T cells (not recorded which) from PBMCs. These receptors all come from a human donor with aplastic anemia. Each CDR3 is given with its conserved first and last residue. D genes are given only for firm matches. Where a row states a size, it is once, few, many or the class of an expanded clone; other rows omit it.

len,d_gene,j_gene,abundance,v_gene,CDR3nt,CDR3aa
14,TRBD1,TRBJ1-5,many,TRBV2,TGTGCCAGCAGTGAAAGGTCAGGGGGTCAGCCCCAGCATTTT,CASSERSGGQPQHF
12,TRBD1,TRBJ1-1,-,TRBV12-3/TRBV12-4,TGTGCCAGCGGTACAGGGGACAATGAAGCTTTCTTT,CASGTGDNEAFF
14,TRBD2,TRBJ2-7,many,TRBV7-2,TGTGCCAGCAGATTAGCGGGGGGCTCCTACGAGCAGTACTTC,CASRLAGGSYEQYF
17,TRBD2,TRBJ2-2,-,TRBV9,TGTGCCAGCAGCGTAGCTTCCCTAGCGGGAGACACCGGGGAGCTGTTTTTT,CASSVASLAGDTGELFF
16,-,TRBJ1-6,-,TRBV9,TGTGCCAGCAGCTTAGTACAGGGAGCAGGAAATTCACCCCTCCACTTT,CASSLVQGAGNSPLHF
15,-,TRBJ2-1,few,TRBV19,TGTGCCAGTAGTATTCCAGGGCGCTCCTACAATGAGCAGTTCTTC,CASSIPGRSYNEQFF
14,-,TRBJ1-2,-,TRBV14,TGTGCCAGCAGCCAAGGGGGTGGCCCGCCTGGCTACACCTTC,CASSQGGGPPGYTF
14,-,TRBJ1-2,-,TRBV15,TGTGCCACCAGCGCCCGAACTACTAACTATGGCTACACCTTC,CATSARTTNYGYTF
14,-,TRBJ1-1,-,TRBV2,TGTGCCAGCAGAAACAGAGGACGAAACACTGAAGCTTGCTTT,CASRNRGRNTEACF
15,TRBD2,TRBJ2-7,-,TRBV6-1,TGTGCCAGCAGGGAAACAGCGGGAGCTAATTACGAGCAGTACTTC,CASRETAGANYEQYF
14,-,TRBJ1-4,-,TRBV7-3,TGTGCCAGCGGCTCCGCGGGCGCCGTTGAAAAACTGTTTTTT,CASGSAGAVEKLFF
15,-,TRBJ2-7,-,TRBV13,TGTGCCAGCAGGTTAGGTCCACAGGGCTCCTACGAGCAGTACTTC,CASRLGPQGSYEQYF
13,-,TRBJ1-1,-,TRBV19,TGTGCCAGTAGGGACAGCAAGAACACTGAAGCTTTCTTT,CASRDSKNTEAFF
14,-,TRBJ1-1,few,TRBV7-3,TGTGCCAGCAGCCTAATGGGGCAGAACACTGAAGCTTTCTTT,CASSLMGQNTEAFF
14,TRBD1,TRBJ2-3,-,TRBV19,TGTGCCAGTAGTGTAGTTACAGGGGAAGATACGCAGTATTTT,CASSVVTGEDTQYF
14,TRBD1,TRBJ1-3,few,TRBV30,TGTGCCTGCCCGAAAATGACAGGGGGAAACACCATATATTTT,CACPKMTGGNTIYF
14,-,TRBJ1-2,-,TRBV6-1,TGTGCCAGCAGTGAACCCCTAGGGCCCTATGGCTACACCTTC,CASSEPLGPYGYTF
11,-,TRBJ1-3,-,TRBV25-1,TGTGCCAGCAGTGAATGGGGGGAACGATATTTT,CASSEWGERYF
13,-,TRBJ2-7,many,TRBV7-2,TGTGCCAGCAGCGAAAGACAAAATTACGAGCAGTACTTC,CASSERQNYEQYF
12,-,TRBJ2-7,many,TRBV7-2,TGTGCCAGCTCCTCTCTGACCTACGAGCAGTACTTC,CASSSLTYEQYF
14,-,TRBJ2-3,few,TRBV5-5,TGTGCCAGCTCCAGGGGGGCCAGCACAGATACGCAGTATTTT,CASSRGASTDTQYF
14,-,TRBJ2-2,-,TRBV7-3,TGTGCCAGCAGCCCACTCCGAGGGGCCGGGGAGCTGTTTTTT,CASSPLRGAGELFF
12,TRBD1,TRBJ2-7,-,TRBV2,TGTGCCAGCGGGACAGGGGTAGGTGAGCAGTACTTC,CASGTGVGEQYF
15,-,TRBJ1-2,-,TRBV7-2,TGTGCCAGCAGCTTTAGTCCGGGCTCAGGCGATGGCTACACCTTC,CASSFSPGSGDGYTF
15,TRBD1,TRBJ1-3,few,TRBV5-8,TGTGCCAGCAGCCCCCCAACAGGGGGCCGTGACACCATATATTTT,CASSPPTGGRDTIYF
14,TRBD1,TRBJ1-2,many,TRBV24-1,TGTGCCACCAGTCCTCCAGACAGGGGATATGGCTACACCTTC,CATSPPDRGYGYTF
17,TRBD2,TRBJ2-2,-,TRBV7-6,TGTGCCAGCAGCTTAAGAAGTAGGGCTAGCGGGACCGGGGAGCTGTTTTTT,CASSLRSRASGTGELFF
14,TRBD1,TRBJ2-5,-,TRBV24-1,TGTGCCACCAGTGATGGGGACAGCCAAGAGACCCAGTACTTC,CATSDGDSQETQYF
14,TRBD1,TRBJ2-7,-,TRBV24-1,TGTGCCACCAGTGATGCCGGGACAGAATACGAGCAGTACTTC,CATSDAGTEYEQYF
11,-,TRBJ2-3,-,TRBV20-1,TGCAGTTCAGGGAACACAGATACGCAGTATTTT,CSSGNTDTQYF
15,TRBD1,TRBJ1-1,-,TRBV5-1,TGCGCCAGCAGCCAAGCGGACAGGTCCAACACTGAAGCTTTCTTT,CASSQADRSNTEAFF